The TCR beta chain under discussion was sequenced for a study of blood T cell repertoires in COVID-19. Study as a whole: Sites across the United States, Italy and Spain contributed samples from acute and convalescent COVID-19.

Repertoires were generated with immunoSEQ multiplex PCR, while TCRdb's copy carries only in-frame clones and drops some. The sample has 150,000 or so clones, about four fifths seen once. The CDR3 is 14 amino acids. V shed 9 bases and J shed 7 bases, with 19 bases lying between them. Germline CDR1 SNHLY, CDR2 FYNNEI. The chain is built from TRBV2 and TRBJ1-5; maybe TRBD1 (6 bases). The sample consisted of peripheral blood. The sequence derives from a human donor with acute or convalescent COVID-19. The donor label of this sample is uncertain. The CDR3: CASHRGSRGQPQHF. CDR3 nucleotide sequence: TGTGCCAGTCATAGGGGGTCTAGAGGGCAGCCCCAGCATTTT.